This TCR beta chain was sequenced during a study of shared clonotypes between healthy human individuals. Study summary: In total, the donors were two women and a few men aged 18 to 49.

V was trimmed by 0 bases and J by 1 base, leaving 6 bases between them. The length of the CDR3 is 14 residues. Germline V gene sequence: CDR1 SGDLS, CDR2 YYNGEE. Genomic DNA of every subset was divided equally among multiple immunoSEQ plates. This table comes from immunoSEQ multiplex PCR, and its TCRdb copy is limited to in-frame clones, with some not included. The sample includes roughly 2.2 million clones, just under 95% of them seen just once. From CD4+ cells came CD45RA+ naive and CD45RA-negative memory subsets. The chain joins TRBV9 to TRBJ2-3; D remains ambiguous. The receptor's source is a man between 18 and 35 years old in good health. Some clones in this sample may be carry-over from other donors' samples. Sequenced sample: naive CD4+ T cells from PBMCs. Sample subset: CD45RA+ positively selected. The CDR3: CASSVEWGTDTQYF. The CDR3 coding sequence is TGTGCCAGCAGCGTAGAGTGGGGCACAGATACGCAGTATTTT. Using reference TRBV9 and TRBJ2-3 for the parts outside the CDR3, the full variable domain is DSGVTQTPKHLITATGQRVTLRCSPRSGDLSVYWYQQSLDQGLQFLIQYYNGEERAKGNILERFSAQQFPDLHSELNLSSLELGDSALYFCASSVEWGTDTQYFGPGTRLTVL.